Listed below are T cell receptor beta chains from one sample, sequenced in a study of T cells in Graves' hyperthyroidism and ophthalmopathy. TCRdb called the multiplex PCR reads again in MiXCR, with one record for every CDR3 protein. The sample has 300,000 to 450,000 distinct CDR3 sequences; around 13% are singletons. Sequencing used blood. These receptors all come from a woman aged 25 to 39 with Graves' ophthalmopathy. The CDR3 runs from the conserved cysteine through the conserved F or W. The D gene is left open where the match is weak. Clone size is stated in some rows and not others, as once, few, many or a class when expanded.

v_gene	abundance	d_gene	j_gene	CDR3aa	CDR3nt
TRBV28	many	NA	TRBJ2-1	CASSSPGSRAYNEQFF	TGTGCCAGCAGTTCCCCAGGGTCCAGGGCCTACAATGAGCAGTTCTTC
TRBV6-1	many	NA	TRBJ1-1	CASSFRGRPEAFF	TGTGCCAGCAGTTTCAGGGGTCGGCCTGAAGCTTTCTTT
TRBV20-1	many	NA	TRBJ2-3	CSALTSERTDTQYF	TGCAGTGCTCTGACTAGTGAGCGGACAGATACGCAGTATTTT
TRBV20-1	many	TRBD2	TRBJ2-1	CSAISGGPYNEQFF	TGCAGTGCTATAAGCGGGGGGCCCTACAATGAGCAGTTCTTC
TRBV14	few	TRBD1	TRBJ2-7	CASSQTGFNYEQYF	TGTGCCAGCAGCCAGACAGGGTTCAACTACGAGCAGTACTTC
TRBV3-1	NA	NA	TRBJ2-1	CASRGLARPNEQFF	TGTGCCAGCAGGGGACTGGCTCGACCCAATGAGCAGTTCTTC
TRBV9	few	NA	TRBJ2-7	CASSVSPTYEQYF	TGTGCCAGCAGCGTTAGCCCGACCTACGAGCAGTACTTC
TRBV20-1	many	NA	TRBJ2-3	CSANPPGGTDTQYF	TGCAGTGCTAACCCGCCCGGGGGCACAGATACGCAGTATTTT
TRBV12-3/TRBV12-4	NA	TRBD1	TRBJ2-3	CASSLKVGQGTDTQYF	TGTGCCAGCAGTTTAAAAGTGGGACAGGGTACAGATACGCAGTATTTT
TRBV29-1	many	NA	TRBJ1-1	CSASAGLNTEAFF	TGCAGCGCTTCGGCAGGACTGAACACTGAAGCTTTCTTT
TRBV2	many	TRBD1	TRBJ1-5	CASGNTGEGGNQPQHF	TGTGCCAGCGGAAATACAGGGGAGGGTGGCAATCAGCCCCAGCATTTT
TRBV7-8	many	NA	TRBJ2-5	CASSLSWADDEETQYF	TGTGCCAGCAGCTTAAGTTGGGCAGACGACGAAGAGACCCAGTACTTC
TRBV3-1	many	NA	TRBJ2-1	CASSQLERSSYNEQFF	TGTGCCAGCAGCCAACTCGAGCGGAGCTCCTACAATGAGCAGTTCTTC
TRBV24-1	many	NA	TRBJ1-1	CATRPQGSTEAFF	TGTGCCACCAGGCCTCAGGGTAGCACTGAAGCTTTCTTT
TRBV12-3/TRBV12-4	many	NA	TRBJ2-3	CASSLRADTQYF	TGTGCCAGCAGTTTACGTGCAGATACGCAGTATTTT
TRBV20-1	NA	NA	TRBJ2-3	CSARMHIQGGDTDTQYF	TGCAGTGCTAGGATGCATATACAGGGGGGGGACACAGATACGCAGTATTTT
TRBV11-2	many	NA	TRBJ2-2	CASSPWPSLGGELFF	TGTGCCAGCAGCCCCTGGCCTAGCCTCGGGGGGGAGCTGTTTTTT
TRBV7-2	many	NA	TRBJ1-1	CASSPRSTEAFF	TGTGCCAGCAGTCCCAGGAGCACTGAAGCTTTCTTT
TRBV5-1	many	NA	TRBJ2-1	CASSVYNEQFF	TGCGCCAGCAGCGTCTACAATGAGCAGTTCTTC
TRBV6-6	many	NA	TRBJ1-1	CASSYFGARNTEAFF	NA
TRBV12-5	many	TRBD1	TRBJ1-5	CARKRQGFCQPQHF	TGTGCTAGGAAAAGACAGGGTTTCTGTCAGCCCCAGCATTTT
TRBV20-1	few	TRBD1	TRBJ1-1	CSALRQGFFPGAFF	TGCAGTGCTTTACGACAGGGCTTTTTCCCCGGAGCTTTCTTT
TRBV28	many	NA	TRBJ1-2	CASTEQGLNYGYTF	TGTGCCAGCACGGAACAGGGACTAAACTATGGCTACACCTTC
TRBV19	NA	TRBD2	TRBJ2-7	CASKSGGTDYEQYF	TGTGCCAGTAAAAGCGGGGGGACCGACTACGAGCAGTACTTC
TRBV28	many	NA	TRBJ2-3	CASSFIIRDTQYF	TGTGCCAGCAGTTTTATTATCAGGGATACGCAGTATTTT
TRBV28	many	NA	TRBJ1-5	CASSLSTRLGNQPQHF	TGTGCCAGCAGTTTATCGACCCGCCTGGGCAATCAGCCCCAGCATTTT
TRBV27	NA	NA	TRBJ1-2	CASSLTGTSYYGYTF	TGTGCCAGCAGTTTAACCGGAACCTCTTACTATGGCTACACCTTC
TRBV20-1	NA	TRBD1	TRBJ1-5	CSAMNTGTGGQPQHF	TGCAGTGCTATGAATACCGGGACAGGGGGGCAGCCCCAGCATTTT
TRBV7-3	many	NA	TRBJ1-1	CASSLTGGPTEAFF	TGTGCCAGCAGCTTAACAGGGGGTCCCACTGAAGCTTTCTTT
TRBV28	few	TRBD2	TRBJ2-7	CASNRLAEAYEQYF	TGTGCCAGCAATCGACTAGCGGAAGCCTACGAGCAGTACTTC
TRBV7-9	many	NA	TRBJ2-1	CASSLDRSSYNEQFF	TGTGCCAGCAGCTTAGACCGGAGCTCCTACAATGAGCAGTTCTTC
TRBV6-1	many	TRBD1	TRBJ1-2	CASTGDRANYGYTF	TGTGCCAGCACCGGGGACAGGGCCAACTATGGCTACACCTTC
TRBV7-9	many	NA	TRBJ2-5	CASSFVERGGGETQYF	TGTGCCAGCAGCTTTGTGGAGAGGGGAGGAGGAGAGACCCAGTACTTC
TRBV7-3	NA	TRBD1	TRBJ1-5	CASTSRDRGSNQPQHF	TGTGCCAGCACCTCCCGGGACAGGGGGAGCAATCAGCCCCAGCATTTT
TRBV2	many	NA	TRBJ2-1	CASSEQLSYNEQFF	TGTGCCAGCAGTGAACAGCTATCCTACAATGAGCAGTTCTTC